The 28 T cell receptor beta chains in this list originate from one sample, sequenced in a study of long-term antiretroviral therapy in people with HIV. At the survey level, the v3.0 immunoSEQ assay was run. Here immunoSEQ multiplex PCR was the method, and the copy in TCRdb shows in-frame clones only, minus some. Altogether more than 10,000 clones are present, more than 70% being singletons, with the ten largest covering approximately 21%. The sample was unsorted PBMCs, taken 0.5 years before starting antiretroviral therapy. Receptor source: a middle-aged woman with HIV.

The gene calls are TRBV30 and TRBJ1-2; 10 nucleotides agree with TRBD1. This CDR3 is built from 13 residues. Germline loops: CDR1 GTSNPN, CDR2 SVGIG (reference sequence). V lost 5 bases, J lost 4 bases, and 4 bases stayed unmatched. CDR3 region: CAWGQGDFYGYTF. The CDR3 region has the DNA TGTGCCTGGGGACAGGGGGATTTCTATGGCTACACCTTC.

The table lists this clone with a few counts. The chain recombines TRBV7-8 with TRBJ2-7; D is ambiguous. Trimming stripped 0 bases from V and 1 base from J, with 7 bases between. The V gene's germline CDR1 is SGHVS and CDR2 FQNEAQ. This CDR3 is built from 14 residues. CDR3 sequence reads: CASSLAVQSYEQYF. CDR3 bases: TGTGCCAGCAGCTTAGCGGTTCAGTCCTACGAGCAGTACTTC. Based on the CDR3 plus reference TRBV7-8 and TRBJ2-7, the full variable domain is GAGVSQSPRYKVAKRGQDVALRCDPISGHVSLFWYQQALGQGPEFLTYFQNEAQLDKSGLPSDRFFAERPEGSVSTLKIQRTQQEDSAVYLCASSLAVQSYEQYFGPGTRLTVT.

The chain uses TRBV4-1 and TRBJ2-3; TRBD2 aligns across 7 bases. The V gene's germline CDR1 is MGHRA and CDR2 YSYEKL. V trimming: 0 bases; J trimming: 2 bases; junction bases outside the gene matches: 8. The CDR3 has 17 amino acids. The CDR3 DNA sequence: TGCGCCAGCAGCCAAGATCCCTCTAGCGGATACACAGATACGCAGTATTTT. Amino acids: CASSQDPSSGYTDTQYF.

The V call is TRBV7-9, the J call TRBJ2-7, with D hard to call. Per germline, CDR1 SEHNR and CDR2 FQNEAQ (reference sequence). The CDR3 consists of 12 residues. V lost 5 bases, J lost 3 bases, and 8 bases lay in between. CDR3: CASSLNGYEQYF. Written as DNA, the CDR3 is TGTGCCAGCAGCCTGAACGGCTACGAGCAGTACTTC.

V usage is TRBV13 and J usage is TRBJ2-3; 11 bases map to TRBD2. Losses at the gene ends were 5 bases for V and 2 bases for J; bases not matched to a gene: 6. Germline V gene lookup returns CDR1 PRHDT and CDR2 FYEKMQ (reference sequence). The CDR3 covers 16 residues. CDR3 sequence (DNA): TGTGCCAGCAGCCAAAGACTAGCGGGGCACACAGATACGCAGTATTTT. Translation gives CASSQRLAGHTDTQYF.

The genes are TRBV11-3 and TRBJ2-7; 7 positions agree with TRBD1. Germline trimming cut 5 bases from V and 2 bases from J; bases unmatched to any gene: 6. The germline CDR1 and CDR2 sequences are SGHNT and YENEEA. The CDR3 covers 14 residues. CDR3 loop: CASSPPTGTYEQYF. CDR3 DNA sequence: TGTGCCAGCAGCCCTCCGACAGGGACCTACGAGCAGTACTTC.

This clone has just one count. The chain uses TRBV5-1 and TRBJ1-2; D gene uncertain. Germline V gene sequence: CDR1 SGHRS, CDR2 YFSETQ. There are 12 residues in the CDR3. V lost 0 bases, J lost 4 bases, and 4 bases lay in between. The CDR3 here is CASSLDSYGYTF. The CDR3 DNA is TGCGCCAGCAGCTTGGACAGCTATGGCTACACCTTC.

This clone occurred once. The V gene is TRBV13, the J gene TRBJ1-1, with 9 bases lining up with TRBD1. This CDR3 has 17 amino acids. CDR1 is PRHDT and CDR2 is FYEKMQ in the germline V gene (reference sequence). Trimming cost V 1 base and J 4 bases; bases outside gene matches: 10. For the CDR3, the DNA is TGTGCCAGCAGCTTAGTAGGCGGACAGGGGTCGGGCACTGAAGCTTTCTTT. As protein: CASSLVGGQGSGTEAFF.

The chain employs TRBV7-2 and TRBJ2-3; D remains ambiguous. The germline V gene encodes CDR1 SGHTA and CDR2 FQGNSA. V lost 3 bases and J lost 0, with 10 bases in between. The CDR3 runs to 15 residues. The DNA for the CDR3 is TGTGCCAGCAGCTTTGGACGACTTAGCACAGATACGCAGTATTTT. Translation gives CASSFGRLSTDTQYF.

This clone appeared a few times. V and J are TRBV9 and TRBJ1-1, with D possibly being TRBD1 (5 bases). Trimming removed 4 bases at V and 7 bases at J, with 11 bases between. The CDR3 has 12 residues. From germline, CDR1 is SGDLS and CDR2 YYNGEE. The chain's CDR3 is CASSPQGIEAFF. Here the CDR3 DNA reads TGTGCCAGCAGCCCTCAGGGAATTGAAGCTTTCTTT.

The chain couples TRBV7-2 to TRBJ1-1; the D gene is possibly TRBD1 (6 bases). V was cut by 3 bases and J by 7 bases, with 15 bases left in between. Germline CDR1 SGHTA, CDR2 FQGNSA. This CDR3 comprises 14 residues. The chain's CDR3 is CASSFRGAVSEAFF. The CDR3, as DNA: TGTGCCAGCAGCTTCCGGGGGGCGGTCAGTGAAGCTTTCTTT.

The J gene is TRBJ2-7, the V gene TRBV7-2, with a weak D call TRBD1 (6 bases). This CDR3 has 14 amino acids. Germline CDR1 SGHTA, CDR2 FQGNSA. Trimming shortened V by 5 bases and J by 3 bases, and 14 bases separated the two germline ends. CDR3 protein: CASSPVTGRYEQYF. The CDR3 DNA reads TGTGCCAGCAGCCCCGTGACAGGACGCTACGAGCAGTACTTC.

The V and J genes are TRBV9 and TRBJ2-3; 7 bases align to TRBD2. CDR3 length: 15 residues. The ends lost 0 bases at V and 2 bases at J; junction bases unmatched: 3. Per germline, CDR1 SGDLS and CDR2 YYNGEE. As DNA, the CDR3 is TGTGCCAGCAGCGTAGCCGGGGGGACCACAGATACGCAGTATTTT. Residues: CASSVAGGTTDTQYF.

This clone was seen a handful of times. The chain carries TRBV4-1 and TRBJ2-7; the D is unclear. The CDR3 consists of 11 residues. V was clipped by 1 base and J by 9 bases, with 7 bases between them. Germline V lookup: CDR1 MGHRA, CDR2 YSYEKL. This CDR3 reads CASSQAWTQYF. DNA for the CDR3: TGCGCCAGCAGCCAAGCCTGGACGCAGTACTTC.

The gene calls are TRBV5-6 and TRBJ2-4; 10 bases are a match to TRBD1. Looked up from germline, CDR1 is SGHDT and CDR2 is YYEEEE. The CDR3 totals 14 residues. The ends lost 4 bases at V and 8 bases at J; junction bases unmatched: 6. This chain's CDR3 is CASSRQGARYIQYF. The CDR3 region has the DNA TGTGCCAGCAGCCGACAGGGGGCAAGGTACATTCAGTACTTC.

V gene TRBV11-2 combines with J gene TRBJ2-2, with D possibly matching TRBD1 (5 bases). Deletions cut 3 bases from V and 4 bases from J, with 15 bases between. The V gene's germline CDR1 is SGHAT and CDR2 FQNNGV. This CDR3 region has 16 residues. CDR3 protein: CASSFLPGAVTGELFF. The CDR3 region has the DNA TGTGCCAGCAGCTTCCTCCCTGGGGCTGTCACCGGGGAGCTGTTTTTT. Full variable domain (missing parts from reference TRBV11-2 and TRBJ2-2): EAGVAQSPRYKIIEKRQSVAFWCNPISGHATLYWYQQILGQGPKLLIQFQNNGVVDDSQLPKDRFSAERLKGVDSTLKIQPAKLEDSAVYLCASSFLPGAVTGELFFGEGSRLTVL.

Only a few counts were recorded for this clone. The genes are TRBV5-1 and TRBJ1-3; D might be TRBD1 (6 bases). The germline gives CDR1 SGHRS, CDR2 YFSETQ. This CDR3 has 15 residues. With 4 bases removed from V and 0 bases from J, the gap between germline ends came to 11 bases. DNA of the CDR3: TGCGCCAGCAGCCCGCTACAGGGCTCTGGAAACACCATATATTTT. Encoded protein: CASSPLQGSGNTIYF. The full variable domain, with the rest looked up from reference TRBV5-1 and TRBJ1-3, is KAGVTQTPRYLIKTRGQQVTLSCSPISGHRSVSWYQQTPGQGLQFLFEYFSETQRNKGNFPGRFSGRQFSNSRSEMNVSTLELGDSALYLCASSPLQGSGNTIYFGEGSWLTVV.

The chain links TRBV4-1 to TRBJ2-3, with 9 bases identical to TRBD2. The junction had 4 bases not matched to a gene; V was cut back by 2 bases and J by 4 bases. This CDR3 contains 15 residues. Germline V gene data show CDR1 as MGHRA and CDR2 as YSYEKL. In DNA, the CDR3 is TGCGCCAGCAGCCAAATAGCGGGAGCAGCAGATACGCAGTATTTT. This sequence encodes CASSQIAGAADTQYF.

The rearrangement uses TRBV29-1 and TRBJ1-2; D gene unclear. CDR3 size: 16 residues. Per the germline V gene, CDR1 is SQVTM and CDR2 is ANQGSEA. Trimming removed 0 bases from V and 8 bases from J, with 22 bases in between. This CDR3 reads CSVEDLSDGETSGYTF. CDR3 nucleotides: TGCAGCGTTGAAGATCTTTCGGACGGGGAAACCTCCGGCTACACCTTC.

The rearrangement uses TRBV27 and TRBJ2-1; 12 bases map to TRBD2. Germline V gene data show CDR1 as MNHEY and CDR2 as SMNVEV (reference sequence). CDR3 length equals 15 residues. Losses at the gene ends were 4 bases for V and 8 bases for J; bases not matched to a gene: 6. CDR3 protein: CASSSRTSGVDEQFF. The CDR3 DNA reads TGTGCCAGCAGTTCTCGGACTAGCGGGGTAGATGAGCAGTTCTTC.

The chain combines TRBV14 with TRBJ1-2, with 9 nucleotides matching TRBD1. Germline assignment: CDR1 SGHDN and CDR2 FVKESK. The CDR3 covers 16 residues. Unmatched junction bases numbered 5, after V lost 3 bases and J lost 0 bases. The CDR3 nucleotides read TGTGCCAGCAGCCACCCGGGACAGGGACCTAACTATGGCTACACCTTC. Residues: CASSHPGQGPNYGYTF.

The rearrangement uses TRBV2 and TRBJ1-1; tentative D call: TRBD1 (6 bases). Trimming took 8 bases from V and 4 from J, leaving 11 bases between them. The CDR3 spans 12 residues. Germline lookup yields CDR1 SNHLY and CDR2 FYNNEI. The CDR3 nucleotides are TGTGCCAGCGAGGTCAGGGGCACTGAAGCTTTCTTT. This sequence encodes CASEVRGTEAFF.

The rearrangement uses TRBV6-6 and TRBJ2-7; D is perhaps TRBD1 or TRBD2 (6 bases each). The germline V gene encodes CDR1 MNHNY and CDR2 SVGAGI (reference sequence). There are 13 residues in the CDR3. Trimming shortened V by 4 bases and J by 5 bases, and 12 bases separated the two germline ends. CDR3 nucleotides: TGTGCCAGCAGTTTTTCCGGGGGCGACGAGCAGTACTTC. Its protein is CASSFSGGDEQYF.

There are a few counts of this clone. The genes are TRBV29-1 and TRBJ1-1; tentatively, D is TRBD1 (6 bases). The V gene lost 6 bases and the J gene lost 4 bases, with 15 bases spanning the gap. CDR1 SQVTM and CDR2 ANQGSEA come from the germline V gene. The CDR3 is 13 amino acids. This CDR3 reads CSVAQGLGTEAFF. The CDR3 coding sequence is TGCAGCGTAGCACAGGGTCTGGGCACTGAAGCTTTCTTT.

This CDR3 reads CASSSTGIGNTIYF. The CDR3 DNA reads as TGTGCCAGCAGCTCTACAGGGATTGGAAACACCATATATTTT. The chain employs TRBV7-9 and TRBJ1-3; tentative D call: TRBD1 (6 bases). V lost 4 bases and J lost 3, with 10 bases in between. This CDR3 region has 14 residues. Germline CDR1 SEHNR, CDR2 FQNEAQ (reference sequence).

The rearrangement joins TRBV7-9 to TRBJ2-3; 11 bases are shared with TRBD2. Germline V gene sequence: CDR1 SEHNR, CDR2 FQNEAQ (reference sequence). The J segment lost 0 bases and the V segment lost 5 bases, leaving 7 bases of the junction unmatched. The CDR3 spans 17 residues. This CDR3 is CASSHTRLAGSTDTQYF. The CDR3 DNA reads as TGTGCCAGCAGCCACACAAGACTAGCGGGGAGCACAGATACGCAGTATTTT.

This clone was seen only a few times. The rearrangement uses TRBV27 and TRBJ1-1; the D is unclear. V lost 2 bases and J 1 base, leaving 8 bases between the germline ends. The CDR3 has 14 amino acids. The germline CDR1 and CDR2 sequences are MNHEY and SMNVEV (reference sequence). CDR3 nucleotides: TGTGCCAGCAGTTTAAGTCCCCAGAACACTGAAGCTTTCTTT. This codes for CASSLSPQNTEAFF.

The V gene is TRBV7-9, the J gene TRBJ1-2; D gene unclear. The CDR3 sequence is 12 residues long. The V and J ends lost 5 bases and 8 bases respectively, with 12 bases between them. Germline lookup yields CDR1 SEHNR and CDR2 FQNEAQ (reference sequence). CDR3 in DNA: TGTGCCAGCAGCCCAAGCGGGCGGGGCTACACCTTC. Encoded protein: CASSPSGRGYTF.